This TCR beta chain was documented in a study of regulatory T cells in long-lasting Graves disease. Study outcomes and limitations: When disease was persistent, TRBV28, TRBJ1-2 and TRBJ2-5 were the favored segments. Lower TCR diversity characterized persistent Graves' patients relative to newly diagnosed patients.

Arm-PCR with iRepertoire HTBI primers amplified the CDR3 regions for these TCR beta libraries. Using its own MiXCR run on the multiplex PCR reads, TCRdb lists one record per CDR3 protein. The sample yields about 430,000 distinct CDR3 sequences, around 16% seen once. The CDR3 is made up of 17 amino acids. CDR1 is MNHEY and CDR2 is SVGAGI in the germline V gene. The V end was cut by 0 bases, the J end by 0 bases, with 14 bases between. About this clonotype: Its antigen is unknown.

The time point here: newly diagnosed GD, antithyroid drugs for less than 3 months. PBMCs provided the RNA from which the TCR library was made. Doctors identified Graves' disease using the American Thyroid Association guidelines. In this cohort, patients came from an endocrinology department located in Xi'an, China. The same specimen was also included in a second study, on T cells in Graves' hyperthyroidism and ophthalmopathy.

The clonotype originates from a woman between 40 and 50 years old with Graves disease. The chain carries TRBV6-5 and TRBJ1-1, with D hard to call. Source: peripheral blood mononuclear cells (PBMCs), taken at new diagnosis, from a patient treated with antithyroid drugs. This chain's CDR3 is CASSYSLRRILNTEAFF. CDR3 nucleotide sequence: TGTGCCAGCAGTTACTCACTCCGCCGTATATTGAACACTGAAGCTTTCTTT.